One sample yielded the 18 T cell receptor beta chains listed below, sequenced in a study of long-term antiretroviral therapy in people with HIV. The assay, immunoSEQ v3.0, was run at survey level. Assay used: immunoSEQ multiplex PCR; TCRdb lists only in-frame clones, some missing. The sample has tens of thousands of clones; approximately 79% are singletons. This sample comprised unsorted PBMCs, obtained 0.8 years after starting antiretroviral therapy. All receptors come from a woman aged 18-29 years with HIV.

This chain uses TRBV5-4 with TRBJ2-7; 8 positions agree with TRBD1. The CDR3 is 15 amino acids. With V trimmed by 4 bases and J by 5 bases, 11 bases remained unmatched. Germline values: CDR1 SGHNT, CDR2 YYREEE (reference sequence). The CDR3 here is CASSQVGQVVHEQYF. CDR3 bases: TGTGCCAGCAGCCAGGTGGGACAGGTCGTACACGAGCAGTACTTC.

The gene calls are TRBV7-6 and TRBJ2-3, with unresolved D. The CDR3 has 12 residues. V was pared by 1 base and J by 3 bases, with 2 bases between. The germline CDR1 and CDR2 sequences are SGHVS and FNYEAQ. In nucleotides, the CDR3 is TGTGCCAGCAGCTTAGAGACAGATACGCAGTATTTT. It translates to CASSLETDTQYF.

This clone was seen a few times. This chain links TRBV19 with TRBJ1-2; TRBD1 is a possible D gene (6 bases). CDR1 and CDR2 from the germline V gene are LNHDA and SQIVND (reference sequence). The CDR3 consists of 16 residues. Between the trimmed V and J ends, which lost 2 bases and 8 bases, there was a span of 21 bases. CDR3 residues: CASSIFVDRPTGGYTF. DNA for the CDR3: TGTGCCAGTAGTATATTCGTCGACAGGCCGACAGGAGGCTACACCTTC.

This clone showed up just a few times. This rearrangement joins TRBV5-6 to TRBJ2-7; either TRBD1 or TRBD2 may supply D (5 bases each). The CDR3 spans 13 residues. CDR1 is SGHDT, CDR2 YYEEEE, per germline. V was clipped by 5 bases and J by 7 bases, with 16 bases between them. CDR3 DNA: TGTGCCAGCAGGCAGGAGGACTGGGGGGAGCAGTACTTC. Translation: CASRQEDWGEQYF.

The chain couples TRBV5-1 to TRBJ1-4; 7 nucleotides match TRBD1. V lost 2 bases and J lost 4; bases outside the gene matches: 2. Germline CDR1 is SGHRS and CDR2 is YFSETQ. There are 14 residues in the CDR3. CDR3: CASSFGTDNEKLFF. CDR3 DNA sequence: TGCGCCAGCAGCTTCGGGACAGATAATGAAAAACTGTTTTTT.

The V and J genes are TRBV5-6 and TRBJ1-2, with TRBD1 matching 7 bases. The germline CDR1 and CDR2 sequences are SGHDT and YYEEEE. This CDR3 contains 14 residues. V shed 2 bases and J 2 bases; nucleotides not matched to a gene: 3. The CDR3 DNA reads TGTGCCAGCAGCTTCGGGACAGCAAACTATGGCTACACCTTC. This encodes CASSFGTANYGYTF.

The gene calls are TRBV7-8 and TRBJ2-3; TRBD2 agrees at 11 bases. V shed 5 bases, J shed 5 bases, and the junction held 9 bases outside the gene matches. CDR1 is SGHVS and CDR2 is FQNEAQ in the germline V gene. The CDR3 totals 16 residues. The CDR3 sequence: CASSGRDSGRGDTQYF. The CDR3 DNA reads as TGTGCCAGCAGCGGGCGGGATAGCGGGAGGGGAGATACGCAGTATTTT.

V gene TRBV28 combines with J gene TRBJ1-1, with D possibly being TRBD1 (5 bases). The V end was cut by 5 bases, the J end by 3 bases, with 19 bases between. CDR1 is MDHEN and CDR2 is SYDVKM in the germline V gene. This CDR3 is built from 16 residues. This CDR3 reads CASSGLSGTTYTEAFF. CDR3 in DNA: TGTGCCAGCAGTGGACTTTCCGGGACGACGTACACTGAAGCTTTCTTT.

The rearrangement links TRBV15 to TRBJ2-2, with 7 bases lining up with TRBD1. The ends lost 0 bases at V and 0 bases at J; junction bases unmatched: 10. The CDR3 extends over 19 amino acids. Germline V gene lookup returns CDR1 LNHNV and CDR2 YYDKDF (reference sequence). CDR3 coding DNA: TGTGCCACCAGCAGAGATTCTTTCAGGGGGTTCGCGAACACCGGGGAGCTGTTTTTT. Residues: CATSRDSFRGFANTGELFF.

The rearrangement uses TRBV25-1 and TRBJ2-2, with 7 nucleotides matching TRBD1. The germline gives CDR1 MGHDK, CDR2 SYGVNS. CDR3 size: 13 residues. Unmatched junction bases numbered 3, after V lost 5 bases and J lost 6 bases. The chain's CDR3 is CASSIQGSGELFF. The DNA of the CDR3 is TGTGCCAGCAGTATACAGGGGTCCGGGGAGCTGTTTTTT.

In its sample, this clone was seen a few times. The chain employs TRBV5-4 and TRBJ2-1, with D maybe TRBD1 (5 bases). The CDR3 consists of 13 residues. Germline V lookup: CDR1 SGHNT, CDR2 YYREEE (reference sequence). V gave up 4 bases and J gave up 2 bases, with 7 bases separating them. CDR3 sequence (DNA): TGTGCCAGCAGCCCAGGGCCCTACAATGAGCAGTTCTTC. It translates to CASSPGPYNEQFF.

The chain has TRBV4-3 and TRBJ2-7; 7 positions agree with TRBD1. The trim removed 2 bases at V and 0 bases at J, leaving 10 bases unmatched. There are 17 residues in the CDR3. Germline assignment: CDR1 LGHNA and CDR2 YSLEER. CDR3 sequence (DNA): TGCGCCAGCAGCCAATTCCTCGGGACAGCAAACTCCTACGAGCAGTACTTC. It codes for CASSQFLGTANSYEQYF.

The rearrangement uses TRBV28 and TRBJ1-1, with D unresolved. V dropped 3 bases and J dropped 2 bases, with 7 bases sitting between them. CDR1 and CDR2 (germline): MDHEN, SYDVKM. The CDR3 extends over 13 amino acids. The CDR3 sequence is CASSLSGNTEAFF. The CDR3 DNA follows: TGTGCCAGCAGTTTGTCGGGAAACACTGAAGCTTTCTTT.

This clone was picked up one time. Compared with germline, one end of the junction differs, possibly owing to a read error. The V call is TRBV5-4, the J call TRBJ2-7; D not certain. The CDR3 length is 12 residues. Germline loops: CDR1 SGHNT, CDR2 YYREEE (reference sequence). The CDR3 DNA follows: TGTGCCAGCAACTTGGACGGCGGCGAGCAGTACTTC. Its protein product is CASNLDGGEQYF.

The chain combines TRBV5-4 with TRBJ2-5; D is possibly TRBD1 or TRBD2 (5 bases each). The DNA end favors TRBJ2-7, so the J call may be wrong. The germline V gene has CDR1 SGHNT and CDR2 YYREEE (reference sequence). The CDR3 sequence is 14 residues long. In nucleotides, the CDR3 is TGTGCCAGCAGCCCGGAAAGGGGACCCTACGAGCAGTACTTC. It encodes CASSPERGPYEQYF.

The genes are TRBV27 and TRBJ2-5, with TRBD2 as a possible D gene (5 bases). Trimming shortened V by 5 bases and J by 7 bases, and 11 bases separated the two germline ends. CDR1 MNHEY and CDR2 SMNVEV come from the germline V gene (reference sequence). The CDR3 spans 12 residues. The DNA of the CDR3 is TGTGCCAGCAGTCGGGGTCCGGGGACCCAGTACTTC. It translates to CASSRGPGTQYF.

The V and J genes are TRBV19 and TRBJ2-1, with a possible D match to TRBD2 (5 bases). Germline V gene data show CDR1 as LNHDA and CDR2 as SQIVND (reference sequence). CDR3 length equals 15 residues. V was shortened by 1 base and J by 6 bases, with 13 bases between the two germline ends. The CDR3 DNA reads TGTGCCAGTAGTATAGCCAGCGGCAGCGGCAATGAGCAGTTCTTC. Translated, it gives CASSIASGSGNEQFF.

The gene calls are TRBV19 and TRBJ2-7; 7 nucleotides align to TRBD2. The V and J ends lost 4 bases and 5 bases, in that order; junction bases with no gene match: 8. Per germline, CDR1 LNHDA and CDR2 SQIVND (reference sequence). The CDR3 sequence is 14 residues long. CDR3 amino acids: CASSSGRNLDEQYF. In DNA form, the CDR3 reads TGTGCCAGTAGTAGCGGGAGAAATTTGGACGAGCAGTACTTC.